The sequence of this TCR beta chain was determined in a study of T cell responses to AZD1222 COVID-19 vaccine. The overall study: Both about-4-week and about-12-week second-dose recipients were combined.

This table comes from immunoSEQ multiplex PCR, and its TCRdb copy is limited to in-frame clones, with some not included. The table shows tens of thousands of clones, with over 90% occurring only once. Turning to this clone: No antigen is known for it.

Germline V gives CDR1 SGHDT, CDR2 YYEEEE. Unmatched junction bases numbered 5, after V lost 4 bases and J lost 3 bases. The CDR3 runs to 15 residues. Findings and caveats of the study: The reported proportion of spike-specific TCRs targeting unmutated variant regions was nearly half. Spike as a whole was targeted by vaccine-associated CD4 TCRs, dominant at 160-218 and 743-854. A rise in Spike-specific TCR breadth and depth followed two AZD1222 doses.

The chain carries TRBV5-6 and TRBJ1-4; 8 bases map to TRBD1. The specimen comprised peripheral blood, sampled on day 0 of AZD1222 vaccination. This TCR came from an adult in good health. The CDR3 sequence is CASSGGTGSNEKLFF. CDR3 in DNA: TGTGCCAGCAGCGGGGGGACAGGATCTAATGAAAAACTGTTTTTT.